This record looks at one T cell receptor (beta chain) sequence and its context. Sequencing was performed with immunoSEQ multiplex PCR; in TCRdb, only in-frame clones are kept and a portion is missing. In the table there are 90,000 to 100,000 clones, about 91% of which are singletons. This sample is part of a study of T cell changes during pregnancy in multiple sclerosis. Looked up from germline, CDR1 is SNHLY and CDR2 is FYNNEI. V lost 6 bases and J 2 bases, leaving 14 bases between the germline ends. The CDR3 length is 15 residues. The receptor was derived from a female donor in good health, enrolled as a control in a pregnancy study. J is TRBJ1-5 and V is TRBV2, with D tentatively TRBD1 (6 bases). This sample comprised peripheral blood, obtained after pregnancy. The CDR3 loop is CASRDQTGGNQPQHF. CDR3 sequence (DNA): TGTGCCAGCAGAGACCAGACAGGTGGCAATCAGCCCCAGCATTTT.